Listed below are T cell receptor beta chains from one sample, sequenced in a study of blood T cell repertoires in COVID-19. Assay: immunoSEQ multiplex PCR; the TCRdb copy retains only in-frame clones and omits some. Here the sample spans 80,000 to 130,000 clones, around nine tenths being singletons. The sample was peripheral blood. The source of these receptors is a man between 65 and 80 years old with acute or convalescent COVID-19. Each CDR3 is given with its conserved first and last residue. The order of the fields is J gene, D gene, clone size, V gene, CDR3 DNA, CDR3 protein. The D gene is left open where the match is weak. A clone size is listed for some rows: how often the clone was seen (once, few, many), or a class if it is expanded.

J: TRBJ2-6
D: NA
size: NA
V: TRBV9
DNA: TGTGCCAGCAGCGTAGACGGCCAGGGCCGATCTTCGGGGGCCAACGTCCTGACTTTC
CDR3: CASSVDGQGRSSGANVLTF

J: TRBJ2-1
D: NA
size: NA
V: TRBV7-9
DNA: TGTGCCAGCAGCTTAAGTCTAGAGAAGTTCTTC
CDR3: CASSLSLEKFF

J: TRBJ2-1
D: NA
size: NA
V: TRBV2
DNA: TGTGCCAGCAGTGACAGACAGGTGGCCGGTGAGCAGTTCTTC
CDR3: CASSDRQVAGEQFF

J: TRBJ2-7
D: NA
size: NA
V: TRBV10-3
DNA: TGTGCCATCAGTGGACTAGAGAGCTCCTACGAGCAGTACTTC
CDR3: CAISGLESSYEQYF

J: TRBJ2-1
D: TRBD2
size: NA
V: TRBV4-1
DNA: TGCGCCAGCAGCCAAGAGAGGGGGACTAGCGGCCACAATGAGCAGTTCTTC
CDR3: CASSQERGTSGHNEQFF

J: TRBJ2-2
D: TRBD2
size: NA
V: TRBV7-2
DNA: TGTGCCAGCAGCTTACTCTATCAAGCGGGGGGGCCCCGAACCGGGGAGCTGTTTTTT
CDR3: CASSLLYQAGGPRTGELFF

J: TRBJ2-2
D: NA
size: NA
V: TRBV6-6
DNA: TGTGCCAGCAGCTTAGGGTTGGGGCCTACCGGGGAGCTGTTTTTT
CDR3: CASSLGLGPTGELFF

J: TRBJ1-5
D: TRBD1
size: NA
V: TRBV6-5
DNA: TGTGCCAGCAGCCGGACAGGGATAGGCCAGCCCCAGCATTTT
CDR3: CASSRTGIGQPQHF

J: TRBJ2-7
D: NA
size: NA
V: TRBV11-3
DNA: TGTGCCAGCAGCCCCGACAGTTCCTACGAGCAGTACTTC
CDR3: CASSPDSSYEQYF

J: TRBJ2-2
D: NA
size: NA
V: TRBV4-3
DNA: TGCGCCAGCAGCCAAGCAGGACAAACCGGGGAGCTGTTTTTT
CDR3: CASSQAGQTGELFF

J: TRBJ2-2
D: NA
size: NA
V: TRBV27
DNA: TGTGCCAGCAGTTTATTATCCGGGGAGCTGTTTTTT
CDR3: CASSLLSGELFF

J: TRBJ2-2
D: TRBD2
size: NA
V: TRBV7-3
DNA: TGTGCCAGCACCGCGAGCGGGGGGAACACCGGGGAGCTGTTTTTT
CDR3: CASTASGGNTGELFF

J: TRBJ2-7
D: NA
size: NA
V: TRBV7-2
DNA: TGTGCCAGCAGCTTAACAGGGCCCTACGAGCAGTACTTC
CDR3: CASSLTGPYEQYF

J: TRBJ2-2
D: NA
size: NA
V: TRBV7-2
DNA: TGTGCCAGCACCCCTTCCCTAAACACCGGGGAGCTGTTTTTT
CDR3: CASTPSLNTGELFF

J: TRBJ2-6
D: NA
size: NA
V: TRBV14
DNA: TGTGCCAGCAGCCCCCAGACACCAAGCTCTGGGGCCAACGTCCTGACTTTC
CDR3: CASSPQTPSSGANVLTF

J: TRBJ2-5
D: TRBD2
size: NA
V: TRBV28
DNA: TGTGCCAGCAGAGTAAGCGGGAGTCCCGAGACCCAGTACTTC
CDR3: CASRVSGSPETQYF

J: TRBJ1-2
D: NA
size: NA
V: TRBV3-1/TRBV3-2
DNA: TGTGCCAGCAGCCGCAGGGCCCGCTACACCTTC
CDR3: CASSRRARYTF

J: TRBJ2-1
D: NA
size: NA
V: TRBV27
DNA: TGTGCCAGCAGCTTCGTTAGCGGCTCCTACAATGAGCAGTTCTTC
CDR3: CASSFVSGSYNEQFF

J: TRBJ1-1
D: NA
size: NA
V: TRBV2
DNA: TGTGCCAGCAGTGTAATAGGGGCCGGGAGGGCAACTGAAGCTTTCTTT
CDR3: CASSVIGAGRATEAFF

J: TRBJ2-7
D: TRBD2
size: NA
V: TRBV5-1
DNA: TGCGCCAGCAGCTTGGCCGGGGAGGGGTCCCCTCGGGGCGAGCAGTACTTC
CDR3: CASSLAGEGSPRGEQYF

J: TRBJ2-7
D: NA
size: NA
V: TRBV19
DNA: TGTGCCAGTATCGGGCAGGGTCTAGTTGTGCTCGGGCAGTACTTC
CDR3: CASIGQGLVVLGQYF

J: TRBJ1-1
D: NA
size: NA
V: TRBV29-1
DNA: TGCAGCGCTAAGACAGGGAACACTGAAGCTTTCTTT
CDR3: CSAKTGNTEAFF

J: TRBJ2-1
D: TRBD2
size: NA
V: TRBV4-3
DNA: TGCGCCAGCAGCCCAGGACTAGCGGGAGGCCGAGGCAATGAGCAGTTCTTC
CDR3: CASSPGLAGGRGNEQFF

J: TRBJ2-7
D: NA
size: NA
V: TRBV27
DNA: TGTGCCAGCAGTTTAGGGAGTACTAGCTCCTACGAGCAGTACTTC
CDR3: CASSLGSTSSYEQYF

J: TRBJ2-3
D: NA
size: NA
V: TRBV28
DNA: TGTGCCATCCCCTCGAAACTGGGCACAGATACGCAGTATTTT
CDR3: CAIPSKLGTDTQYF

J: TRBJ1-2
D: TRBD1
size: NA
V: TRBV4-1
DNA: TGCGCCAGCAGTCTTGGACAGGAAAACCCCTATGGCTACACCTTC
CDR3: CASSLGQENPYGYTF

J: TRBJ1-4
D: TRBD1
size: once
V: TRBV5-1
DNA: TGCGCCAGCAGCTTGAGTGTGACAGGGGATAGGGAAAAACTGTTTTTT
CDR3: CASSLSVTGDREKLFF

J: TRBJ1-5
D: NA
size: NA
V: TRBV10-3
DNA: TGTGCCATCAGTGAGTCGGGGGGGGCAGGGGATCAGCCCCAGCATTTT
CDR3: CAISESGGAGDQPQHF

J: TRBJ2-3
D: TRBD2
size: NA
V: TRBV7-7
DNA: TGTGCCAGCAGCCCAGGACTAGCGGGAGATACGCAGTATTTT
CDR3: CASSPGLAGDTQYF

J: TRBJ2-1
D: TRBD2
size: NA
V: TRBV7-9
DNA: TGTGCCAGCAGCCATTCTGGACTAGCGGGGACATACAATGAGCAGTTCTTC
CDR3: CASSHSGLAGTYNEQFF

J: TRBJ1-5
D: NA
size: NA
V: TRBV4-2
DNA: TGTGCCAGCAGCCCTAAATTGAGGGATCAGCCCCAGCATTTT
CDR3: CASSPKLRDQPQHF

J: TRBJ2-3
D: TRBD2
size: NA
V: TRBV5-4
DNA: TGTGCCAGCAGCATGAGACTAGCGGGGGGGATAGATACGCAGTATTTT
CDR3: CASSMRLAGGIDTQYF

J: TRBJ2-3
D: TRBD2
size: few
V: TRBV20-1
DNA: TGCAGTGCTCGTGCACTAGCGGGGCTCACAGATACGCAGTATTTT
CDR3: CSARALAGLTDTQYF

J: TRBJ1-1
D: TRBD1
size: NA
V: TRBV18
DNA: TGTGCCAGCTCACCAACAGGGGTGGTGAACACTGAAGCTTTCTTT
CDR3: CASSPTGVVNTEAFF

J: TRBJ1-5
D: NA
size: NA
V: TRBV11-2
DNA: TGTGCCAGCAGCTTAAGCGATTATAGCAATCAGCCCCAGCATTTT
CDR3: CASSLSDYSNQPQHF

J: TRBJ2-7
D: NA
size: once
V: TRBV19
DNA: TGTGCCAGTAGTATGATTAGCGTGCCCCTCTACGAGCAGTACTTC
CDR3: CASSMISVPLYEQYF

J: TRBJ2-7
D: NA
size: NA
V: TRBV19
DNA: TGTGCCAGTAGATCCCACTACGAGCAGTACTTC
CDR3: CASRSHYEQYF

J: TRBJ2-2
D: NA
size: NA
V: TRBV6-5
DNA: TGTGCGACTAGGGGCCCGGGACTGAACACCGGGGAGCTGTTTTTT
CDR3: CATRGPGLNTGELFF

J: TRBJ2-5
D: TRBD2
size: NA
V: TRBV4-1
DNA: TGCGCCAGCAGCCCCGAAAGCGGGACCTACCAAGAGACCCAGTACTTC
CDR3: CASSPESGTYQETQYF

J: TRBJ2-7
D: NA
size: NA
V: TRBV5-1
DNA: TGCGCCAGCAGCTTGGTCCAGGAGGGTTACGAGCAGTACTTC
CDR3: CASSLVQEGYEQYF

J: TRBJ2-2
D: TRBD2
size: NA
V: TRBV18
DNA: TGTGCCAGCTCAGGAGGACTAGCGGAGACCGGGGAGCTGTTTTTT
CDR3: CASSGGLAETGELFF

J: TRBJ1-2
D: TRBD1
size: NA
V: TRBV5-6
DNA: TGTGCCAGCAGCTTGGTAGGGGGCGAAAGGGGCTACACCTTC
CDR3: CASSLVGGERGYTF

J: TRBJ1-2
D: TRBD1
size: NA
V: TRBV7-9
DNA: TGTGCCAGCAGCTCGGACAGGATCTATGGCTACACCTTC
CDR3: CASSSDRIYGYTF

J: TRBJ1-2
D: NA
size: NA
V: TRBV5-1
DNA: TGCGCCAGCAGCCAGAATAATGAACAGGGAACCTTC
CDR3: CASSQNNEQGTF